The rows below give T cell receptor delta chains drawn from one sample of a study of Vδ1+ human thymocytes. TCRdb repeated clone calling on the multiplex PCR reads with CATT. The sample carries around 23,000 delta-chain clones, around 7.4% recorded once. Material for sequencing was Vdelta1+ gamma-delta thymocytes from the thymus. The receptors were gathered from a girl younger than two who had congenital heart surgery. CDR3s include the opening cysteine and the closing phenylalanine or tryptophan. The order of the fields is D gene, clone size, J gene, V gene, CDR3 length, CDR3 protein, CDR3 DNA. D genes are given only for firm matches. Size tells how often a clone was seen (once, few, many) or the class of an expanded clone, and some rows leave it out.

D: TRDD3; size: few; J: TRDJ1; V: TRDV1; length: 27; CDR3: CALGEQWEGLPTPPPLLGDTYTDKLIF; DNA: TGTGCTCTTGGGGAACAATGGGAAGGCCTTCCTACTCCTCCTCCCTTACTGGGGGATACATACACCGATAAACTCATCTTT
D: TRDD2; size: -; J: TRDJ1; V: TRDV1; length: 14; CDR3: CALGNPSYVGKLIF; DNA: TGTGCTCTTGGGAACCCTTCCTACGTGGGTAAACTCATCTTT
D: TRDD2; size: few; J: TRDJ1; V: TRDV1; length: 19; CDR3: CALGELCSLPTGCEDKLIF; DNA: TGTGCTCTTGGGGAACTCTGTTCCCTTCCTACGGGGTGTGAGGATAAACTCATCTTT
D: TRDD3; size: few; J: TRDJ1; V: TRDV1; length: 19; CDR3: CALDYNSRGIREYTDKLIF; DNA: TGTGCTCTTGACTACAATTCCCGGGGGATACGCGAGTACACCGATAAACTCATCTTT
D: TRDD3; size: -; J: TRDJ1; V: TRDV1; length: 16; CDR3: CALGERGYAKGSKLIF; DNA: TGTGCTCTTGGGGAAAGGGGATACGCAAAGGGGAGTAAACTCATCTTT
D: TRDD3; size: -; J: TRDJ1; V: TRAV29/DV5; length: 17; CDR3: CAASAGTSVNLLGDLIF; DNA: TGTGCAGCAAGCGCGGGCACTTCCGTTAATCTACTGGGGGATCTAATCTTT
D: TRDD3; size: -; J: TRDJ1; V: TRDV1; length: 19; CDR3: CALGEFQDWGTAYTDKLIF; DNA: TGTGCTCTTGGGGAATTCCAGGACTGGGGGACAGCTTACACTGATAAACTCATCTTT
D: TRDD3; size: -; J: TRDJ1; V: TRDV1; length: 17; CDR3: CALGEPYGVLGYDKLIF; DNA: TGTGCTCTTGGGGAACCCTATGGGGTACTGGGGTACGATAAACTCATCTTT
D: TRDD3; size: -; J: TRDJ1; V: TRDV1; length: 20; CDR3: CALGEPGAFLLLLGDTKLIF; DNA: TGTGCTCTTGGGGAACCTGGGGCCTTCCTGCTATTACTGGGGGATACAAAACTCATCTTT
D: TRDD3; size: few; J: TRDJ1; V: TRDV1; length: 24; CDR3: CALAMRSQFPTAPRGIRENDKLIF; DNA: TGTGCTCTTGCGATGCGGTCACAGTTTCCTACCGCTCCACGGGGGATACGGGAAAACGATAAACTCATCTTT
D: -; size: -; J: TRDJ1; V: TRDV1; length: 21; CDR3: CALGDDFLRGDRNLCTDKLIF; DNA: TGTGCTCTTGGGGACGACTTCCTACGGGGGGATAGAAATCTGTGCACCGATAAACTCATCTTC
D: TRDD3; size: few; J: TRDJ1; V: TRDV1; length: 24; CDR3: CAPGEAFLRDPDWGISGNTDKLIF; DNA: TGTGCTCCTGGGGAAGCCTTCCTACGCGATCCGGACTGGGGGATATCGGGTAACACCGATAAACTCATCTTT
D: TRDD3; size: few; J: TRDJ1; V: TRDV2; length: 16; CDR3: CACDGLGWRYTDKLIF; DNA: TGTGCCTGTGACGGACTGGGGTGGAGGTACACCGATAAACTCATCTTT
D: -; size: few; J: TRDJ1; V: TRDV1; length: 12; CDR3: CALGEPGSKLIF; DNA: TGTGCTCTTGGGGAACCTGGGAGCAAACTCATCTTT
D: -; size: -; J: TRDJ1; V: TRDV1; length: 20; CDR3: CALGELAIPGGLSSSYKLIF; DNA: TGTGCTCTTGGGGAACTAGCTATCCCTGGAGGACTCTCATCCTCCTATAAACTCATCTTT
D: TRDD3; size: few; J: TRDJ1; V: TRDV1; length: 21; CDR3: CALGAISFPWLGDNITDKLIF; DNA: TGTGCTCTTGGGGCGATCAGTTTTCCTTGGCTGGGGGATAATATAACCGATAAACTCATCTTT
D: -; size: few; J: TRDJ1; V: TRDV1; length: 22; CDR3: CALGDSCPCPPGSTSYTDKLIF; DNA: TGTGCTCTTGGGGACTCATGCCCCTGTCCGCCCGGATCAACCTCTTACACCGATAAACTCATCTTT
D: -; size: -; J: TRDJ1; V: TRDV1; length: 20; CDR3: CALGELGSRIGAEYTDKLIF; DNA: TGTGCTCTTGGGGAACTAGGTTCCCGAATCGGAGCCGAGTACACCGATAAACTCATCTTT
D: -; size: -; J: TRDJ1; V: TRDV1; length: 16; CDR3: CALGELCRNWTDKLIF; DNA: TGTGCTCTTGGGGAACTTTGCAGGAACTGGACCGATAAACTCATCTTT